Each of the 32 T cell receptor beta chains below was sequenced from the same sample in a study of T cell repertoires in cytomegalovirus infection. TCRdb reanalysed the reads using MiXCR and keeps one entry per CDR3 protein. This table has under 850,000 distinct CDR3 sequences, about 33% appearing once. Their antigen targets remain unknown. The specimen comprised cultured PBMCs, sampled from culture after CMV antigen stimulation. These receptors came from a human donor in good health (CMV status not recorded). Some clones in this sample may be carry-over from other donors' samples.

Ten or more counts support this clonotype. The chain employs TRBV7-2 and TRBJ1-3; no clear D gene. The V end lost 3 bases, the J end lost 0 bases, and 9 bases lay between the germline ends. The CDR3 spans 15 residues. CDR1 SGHTA and CDR2 FQGNSA come from the germline V gene. The CDR3 is CASSFLENSGNTIYF. DNA of the CDR3: TGTGCCAGCAGCTTCTTAGAGAACTCTGGAAACACCATATATTTT.

This clonotype was seen only a few times. V and J are TRBV7-6 and TRBJ2-1; 7 bases fit TRBD2. Trimming cost V 6 bases and J 8 bases; bases outside gene matches: 13. Germline V CDR1 and CDR2: SGHVS, FNYEAQ. The CDR3 runs 15 residues. CDR3 DNA: TGTGCCAGCAGTCACGAGCGGGGCGGGGGTGATGAGCAGTTCTTC. Its protein is CASSHERGGGDEQFF.

The chain links TRBV11-1 to TRBJ2-1; TRBD2 aligns across 15 bases. The CDR3 runs 16 residues. CDR1 and CDR2 from the germline V gene are SGHAT and FQDESV (reference sequence). The J segment lost 5 bases and the V segment lost 4 bases, leaving 3 bases of the junction unmatched. The CDR3 nucleotides read TGTGCCAGCAGCTCGGGACTAGCGGGGGGTCACAATGAGCAGTTCTTC. It codes for CASSSGLAGGHNEQFF.

V and J are TRBV6-6 and TRBJ1-3; D gene uncertain. The V end lost 2 bases, the J end lost 9 bases, and 14 bases lay between the germline ends. Germline V gene sequence: CDR1 MNHNY, CDR2 SVGAGI (reference sequence). The CDR3 loop spans 14 amino acids. The chain's CDR3 is CASSYGAGAGTIYF. The CDR3 DNA sequence: TGTGCCAGCAGTTACGGAGCAGGAGCGGGCACCATATATTTT.

This clonotype has only a few counts. The chain has TRBV19 and TRBJ2-3, with D uncertain. The V end lost 6 bases, the J end lost 6 bases, and 19 bases lay between the germline ends. Germline CDR1 is LNHDA and CDR2 is SQIVND (reference sequence). CDR3 size: 15 residues. CDR3 sequence: CASSHGRWGWDTQYF. The CDR3 nucleotides are TGTGCCAGTAGCCATGGACGGTGGGGTTGGGATACGCAGTATTTT.

The J gene is TRBJ2-3, the V gene TRBV27, with 8 nucleotides matching TRBD2. CDR3 length equals 14 residues. Germline V CDR1 and CDR2: MNHEY, SMNVEV (reference sequence). CDR3 loop: CVSSRGVGTDTQYF. The CDR3 DNA is TGTGTCTCCTCGCGGGGGGTAGGCACAGATACGCAGTATTTT.

The chain recombines TRBV20-1 with TRBJ1-1; D remains ambiguous. V lost 5 bases and J 2 bases, leaving 18 bases between the germline ends. Per the germline V gene, CDR1 is DFQATT and CDR2 is SNEGSKA (reference sequence). The CDR3 consists of 15 residues. CDR3: CSAQKLAVDNTEAFF. The DNA for the CDR3 is TGCAGTGCTCAGAAGTTGGCGGTCGACAACACTGAAGCTTTCTTT.

The chain carries TRBV18 and TRBJ2-7; TRBD1 aligns across 8 bases. Looked up from germline, CDR1 is KGHSH and CDR2 is LQKENI. The CDR3 is 15 residues long. After removal of 2 bases from V and 3 bases from J, the junction contained 6 bases not matched to a gene. The DNA for the CDR3 is TGTGCCAGCTCACCATTAACAGGGGGGAGCTACGAGCAGTACTTC. This encodes CASSPLTGGSYEQYF.

This clonotype has only a few counts. The chain is built from TRBV27 and TRBJ2-1, with 7 bases fitting TRBD1. The CDR3 loop spans 15 amino acids. The V segment lost 8 bases and the J segment 4 bases; nucleotides outside the gene matches: 11. Germline lookup yields CDR1 MNHEY and CDR2 SMNVEV (reference sequence). CDR3 residues: CASGERTGYYNEQFF. The CDR3 nucleotides are TGTGCCAGCGGGGAACGGACAGGATATTACAATGAGCAGTTCTTC.

V and J are TRBV5-4 and TRBJ1-1, with a tentative D call TRBD1 (5 bases). The V end lost 4 bases, the J end lost 7 bases, and 14 bases lay between the germline ends. There are 13 residues in the CDR3. Germline lookup yields CDR1 SGHNT and CDR2 YYREEE (reference sequence). CDR3 in amino acids: CASSVRVGSEAFF. The CDR3 coding sequence is TGTGCCAGCAGCGTCAGGGTCGGGAGTGAAGCTTTCTTT.

This chain joins TRBV20-1 and TRBJ2-5; maybe TRBD1 (5 bases). Per the germline V gene, CDR1 is DFQATT and CDR2 is SNEGSKA (reference sequence). V was pared by 5 bases and J by 5 bases, with 12 bases between. This CDR3 region has 12 residues. CDR3 in DNA: TGCAGTGCTGGCGGCAGGGCGGAGACCCAGTACTTC. Amino acid sequence: CSAGGRAETQYF.

In its sample, this clonotype was seen a few times. The CDR3 DNA reads TGTGCCAGCAGTTTGTTGGGGCAGAGCTCCTACGAGCAGTACTTC. This translates into CASSLLGQSSYEQYF. The chain employs TRBV12-3 or TRBV12-4 and TRBJ2-7, with D tentatively TRBD1 (5 bases). The CDR3 has 15 residues. V dropped 3 bases and J dropped 0 bases, with 12 bases sitting between them.

This clonotype was detected only once. The chain has TRBV29-1 and TRBJ1-2; 8 nucleotides match TRBD1. With V trimmed by 1 base and J by 7 bases, 8 bases remained unmatched. The CDR3 consists of 14 residues. CDR1 and CDR2 from the germline V gene are SQVTM and ANQGSEA. CDR3 residues: CSVEVGQGAGGYTF. The CDR3 DNA reads TGCAGCGTTGAAGTTGGGCAGGGGGCTGGTGGCTACACCTTC.

This clonotype was picked up many times. This chain links TRBV7-2 with TRBJ1-6, with TRBD1 identical over 9 bases. The germline V gene encodes CDR1 SGHTA and CDR2 FQGNSA. Unmatched junction bases numbered 5, after V lost 4 bases and J lost 7 bases. CDR3 length equals 15 residues. CDR3 DNA sequence: TGTGCCAGCAGCTCCGACAGGGGGAGAAATTCACCCCTCCACTTT. The encoded protein is CASSSDRGRNSPLHF.

The V call is TRBV20-1, the J call TRBJ2-7; possible D gene TRBD1, 6 bases. CDR3 length: 12 amino acids. The germline V and J ends were trimmed by 4 bases and 2 bases, with 9 bases remaining between them. CDR1 is DFQATT, CDR2 SNEGSKA, per germline (reference sequence). In DNA form, the CDR3 reads TGCAGTGCTACACAGGGAGCCTACGAGCAGTACTTC. Protein sequence: CSATQGAYEQYF.

Many counts were recorded for this clonotype. This rearrangement joins TRBV7-2 to TRBJ2-3; 10 bases are shared with TRBD1. Germline V lookup: CDR1 SGHTA, CDR2 FQGNSA. The length of the CDR3 is 15 residues. Trimming at V came to 6 bases and at J to 4 bases, leaving 7 bases not matched to a gene. The DNA of the CDR3 is TGTGCCAGCAGAGCCGGAGGGACAGGGGCAGATACGCAGTATTTT. It is translated as CASRAGGTGADTQYF.

Of note for this clonotype: No conserved phenylalanine or tryptophan is present at the end of the CDR3, so a read error is the likely explanation. The genes are TRBV7-8 and TRBJ2-5; 7 positions agree with TRBD2. The ends lost 0 bases at V and 5 bases at J; junction bases unmatched: 9. There are 16 residues in the CDR3. Germline V CDR1 and CDR2: SGHVS, FQNEAQ. The CDR3 nucleotides are TGTGCCAGCAGCTTAGCCCTCGTGGCGGGAGTGGAGACCCAGTACTCC. Amino acids: CASSLALVAGVETQYS.

This clonotype appeared a few times. In nucleotides, the CDR3 is TGTGCCACCAGTGACGCAGTAGGGGGCCAGGATCACGGGGAGCTGTTTTTT. This codes for CATSDAVGGQDHGELFF. The gene calls are TRBV24-1 and TRBJ2-2; 7 bases are a match to TRBD1. The CDR3 covers 17 residues. V was clipped by 4 bases and J by 7 bases; unmatched bases: 14. Germline CDR1 is KGHDR and CDR2 is SFDVKD.

The CDR3: CSASQDSGANVLTF. The DNA for the CDR3 is TGCAGTGCTAGTCAGGACTCTGGGGCCAACGTCCTGACTTTC. The genes are TRBV20-1 and TRBJ2-6; D is unclear. This CDR3 is 14 amino acids long. The germline V and J ends were trimmed by 3 bases and 0 bases, with 6 bases remaining between them. Per germline, CDR1 DFQATT and CDR2 SNEGSKA (reference sequence).

This clonotype has ten or more counts. This chain uses TRBV7-2 with TRBJ2-7; TRBD2 agrees at 8 bases. J lost 0 bases, V lost 5 bases, and 6 bases had no gene match. The CDR3 extends over 15 amino acids. Germline assignment: CDR1 SGHTA and CDR2 FQGNSA. The CDR3 DNA follows: TGTGCCAGCAGCAGAGGGGCGGGGGGCTCCTACGAGCAGTACTTC. Translation gives CASSRGAGGSYEQYF.

In this sample, this clonotype turned up a few times. The J gene is TRBJ2-7, the V gene TRBV5-1; TRBD1 matches at 9 bases. From germline, CDR1 is SGHRS and CDR2 YFSETQ. V was clipped by 6 bases and J by 1 base; unmatched bases: 11. This CDR3 has 16 residues. The CDR3, as DNA: TGCGCCAGCATCCTGGGGAGGGACAGGGTATCCTACGAGCAGTACTTC. It translates to CASILGRDRVSYEQYF.

There are a few counts of this clonotype. CDR3 protein: CASSQDRTSNEQYF. The CDR3, as DNA: TGCGCCAGCAGCCAAGATCGGACTTCTAACGAGCAGTACTTC. This rearrangement joins TRBV4-3 to TRBJ2-7, with D possibly being TRBD2 (5 bases). This CDR3 has 14 amino acids. CDR1 is LGHNA, CDR2 YSLEER, per germline. V was cut by 0 bases and J by 5 bases, with 11 bases left in between.

This clonotype was found many times. DNA of the CDR3: TGTGCCAGCAGCTTTCAAGGGGGCGGAACCGGGGAGCTGTTTTTT. Translated: CASSFQGGGTGELFF. This sequence joins TRBV5-4 and TRBJ2-2, with 7 bases lining up with TRBD1. J gave up 5 bases and V 2 bases, and 6 bases lay outside the gene matches. This CDR3 comprises 15 residues. Germline-derived CDR1 and CDR2 are SGHNT and YYREEE (reference sequence).

The rearrangement uses TRBV30 and TRBJ2-7, with 9 bases matching TRBD2. CDR1 is GTSNPN and CDR2 is SVGIG in the germline V gene (reference sequence). The CDR3 runs to 15 residues. V dropped 2 bases and J dropped 3; count of bases not matched to a gene: 8. The CDR3, as DNA: TGTGCCTGGAGTCTAACCGGGACTAGCTTCTACGAGCAGTACTTC. Translated: CAWSLTGTSFYEQYF.

This clonotype was seen a few times. This sequence joins TRBV7-8 and TRBJ1-5, with TRBD1 matching 8 bases. The germline V gene encodes CDR1 SGHVS and CDR2 FQNEAQ. This CDR3 has 19 amino acids. V lost 2 bases and J lost 4; bases outside the gene matches: 16. CDR3 amino acids: CASSLRGTGILRLNQPQHF. In nucleotides, the CDR3 is TGTGCCAGCAGCTTAAGGGGGACAGGAATATTACGGCTAAATCAGCCCCAGCATTTT.

The chain employs TRBV7-2 and TRBJ2-4; no clear D. The germline CDR1 and CDR2 sequences are SGHTA and FQGNSA. Between the trimmed V and J ends, which lost 5 bases and 5 bases, there was a span of 10 bases. The CDR3 totals 13 residues. The CDR3: CASSRSGENIQYF. The CDR3 nucleotides are TGTGCCAGCAGCCGCTCAGGCGAAAACATTCAGTACTTC.

This clonotype has a count of ten or more. V usage is TRBV7-2 and J usage is TRBJ2-7; D unclear. Trimming stripped 5 bases from V and 5 bases from J, with 10 bases between. This CDR3 region has 12 residues. The germline CDR1 and CDR2 sequences are SGHTA and FQGNSA. The CDR3 sequence: CASSHDWNEQYF. For the CDR3, the DNA is TGTGCCAGCAGCCATGACTGGAACGAGCAGTACTTC.

The rearrangement links TRBV7-2 to TRBJ2-7, with D uncertain. Between the trimmed V and J ends, which lost 5 bases and 2 bases, there was a span of 7 bases. Germline CDR1 and CDR2: SGHTA and FQGNSA. This CDR3 has 12 amino acids. CDR3: CASSIFPYEQYF. The CDR3 nucleotides read TGTGCCAGCAGCATCTTCCCCTACGAGCAGTACTTC.

This clonotype appeared many times. The rearrangement joins TRBV7-2 to TRBJ2-7; 7 bases are a match to TRBD2. Germline values: CDR1 SGHTA, CDR2 FQGNSA. J gave up 1 base and V 6 bases, and 3 bases lay outside the gene matches. The CDR3 length is 13 residues. CDR3 in DNA: TGTGCCAGCAGACTGGGACTATCCTACGAGCAGTACTTC. Amino acids: CASRLGLSYEQYF. The entire variable domain, with the rest obtained from reference TRBV7-2 and TRBJ2-7, is as follows: GAGVSQSPSNKVTEKGKDVELRCDPISGHTALYWYRQSLGQGLEFLIYFQGNSAPDKSGLPSDRFSAERTGGSVSTLTIQRTQQEDSAVYLCASRLGLSYEQYFGPGTRLTVT.

The rearrangement links TRBV6-8 to TRBJ2-7, with 12 bases fitting TRBD2. Germline V lookup: CDR1 MNHGY, CDR2 SAAAGT. This CDR3 contains 13 residues. J gave up 6 bases and V 5 bases, and 2 bases lay outside the gene matches. The CDR3 DNA follows: TGTGCCAGCAGTGCTAGCGGGAGGGCCGAGCAGTACTTC. Translation: CASSASGRAEQYF.

The V call is TRBV7-6, the J call TRBJ2-2, with D perhaps matching TRBD1 or TRBD2 (6 bases each). From germline, CDR1 is SGHVS and CDR2 FNYEAQ. This CDR3 region has 14 residues. V was clipped by 8 bases and J by 4 bases, with 14 bases between them. The CDR3 here is CASRGLWGTGELFF. Written as DNA, the CDR3 is TGTGCCAGCCGGGGGCTTTGGGGCACCGGGGAGCTGTTTTTT.

The gene calls are TRBV6-1 and TRBJ1-5; perhaps TRBD1 as D (6 bases). This CDR3 is 15 amino acids long. The V and J ends lost 6 bases and 4 bases respectively, with 16 bases between them. The germline gives CDR1 MNHNS, CDR2 SASEGT. CDR3 sequence: CASRATGRLNQPQHF. CDR3 coding DNA: TGTGCCAGCAGAGCGACAGGCAGATTAAATCAGCCCCAGCATTTT.